The present TCR beta chain was sequenced within a study of cytomegalovirus exposure and HLA in healthy donors. About the study: An earlier analysis found under 130 million unique TCR beta sequences from about 179 million T cells. For the approximately 400 genotyped donors, about 79% fell within the Caucasian-associated ancestry cluster.

CDR3 length equals 14 residues. Primers included in the PCR were 60 Vbeta and 13 Jbeta primers. The assay was immunoSEQ multiplex PCR, and TCRdb's table has in-frame clones only and misses some. This sample has 100,000 to 150,000 clones, with over 70% found just once. Study-wide results and limits: Prior analysis indicated that the majority of TCR beta V segments exhibited productivity approximately 90% or approximately 30% of the time. Whilst most TCR sequences proved rare, a subset of public TCRs occurred across many donors.

As to this clone: Its antigen is undetermined.

This chain links TRBV21-1 with TRBJ2-5; the D call TRBD1 from the table was never checked on the DNA. TRBV21-1 is tagged as a pseudogene. The sequencing input was PBMCs. This TCR derives from a man between 18 and 35 years old in good health and CMV-seropositive. The CDR3 protein is CASSTYRGKETQYF. The CDR3 DNA sequence: TGTGCCAGCAGCACTTACAGGGGGAAAGAGACCCAGTACTTC.